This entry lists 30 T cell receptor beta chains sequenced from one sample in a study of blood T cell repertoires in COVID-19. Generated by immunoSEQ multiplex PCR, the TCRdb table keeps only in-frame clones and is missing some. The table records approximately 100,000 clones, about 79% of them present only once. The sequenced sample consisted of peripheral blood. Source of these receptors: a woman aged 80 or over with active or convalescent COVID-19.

The CDR3 loop is CASSQGQGVFYEQYF. As DNA, the CDR3 is TGTGCCAGCAGCCAAGGACAGGGGGTTTTTTACGAGCAGTACTTC. The J gene is TRBJ2-7, the V gene TRBV14; TRBD1 agrees at 9 bases. Germline CDR1 is SGHDN and CDR2 is FVKESK. CDR3 length equals 15 residues. The trim removed 1 base at V and 4 bases at J, leaving 5 bases unmatched.

The CDR3 nucleotides are TGTGCCATCGGGCAAGCGAACACTGAAGCTTTCTTT. This encodes CAIGQANTEAFF. The gene calls are TRBV10-3 and TRBJ1-1; no clear D. V was cut by 8 bases and J by 1 base, with 8 bases left in between. Germline V CDR1 and CDR2: ENHRY, SYGVKD. CDR3 size: 12 residues.

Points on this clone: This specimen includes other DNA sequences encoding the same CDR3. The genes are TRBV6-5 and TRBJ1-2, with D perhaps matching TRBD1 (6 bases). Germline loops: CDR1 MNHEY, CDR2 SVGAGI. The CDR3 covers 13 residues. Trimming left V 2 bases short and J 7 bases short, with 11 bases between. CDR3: CASSYRGYGGYTF. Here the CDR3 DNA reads TGTGCCAGCAGTTACAGGGGGTACGGTGGCTACACCTTC.

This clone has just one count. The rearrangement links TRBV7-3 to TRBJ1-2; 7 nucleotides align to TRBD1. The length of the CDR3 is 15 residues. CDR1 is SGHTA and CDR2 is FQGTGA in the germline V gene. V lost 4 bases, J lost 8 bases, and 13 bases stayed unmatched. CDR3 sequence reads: CASSSSRQGLGGYTF. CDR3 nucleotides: TGTGCCAGCAGCTCATCCCGACAGGGTTTAGGAGGCTACACCTTC.

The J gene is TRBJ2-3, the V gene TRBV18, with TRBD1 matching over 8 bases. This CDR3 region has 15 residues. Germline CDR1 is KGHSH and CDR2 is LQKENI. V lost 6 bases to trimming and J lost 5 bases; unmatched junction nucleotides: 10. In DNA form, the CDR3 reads TGTGCCAGCTCGTCCGGACAGGGCTGGGGAGATACGCAGTATTTT. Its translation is CASSSGQGWGDTQYF.

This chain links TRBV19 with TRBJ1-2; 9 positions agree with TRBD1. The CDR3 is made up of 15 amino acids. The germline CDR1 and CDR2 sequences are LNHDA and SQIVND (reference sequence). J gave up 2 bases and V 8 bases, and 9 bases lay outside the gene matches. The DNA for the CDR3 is TGTGCCAGTTATACCACAGGGGGCTCCAACTATGGCTACACCTTC. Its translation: CASYTTGGSNYGYTF. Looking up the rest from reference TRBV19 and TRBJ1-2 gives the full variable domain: DGGITQSPKYLFRKEGQNVTLSCEQNLNHDAMYWYRQDPGQGLRLIYYSQIVNDFQKGDIAEGYSVSREKKESFPLTVTSAQKNPTAFYLCASYTTGGSNYGYTFGSGTRLTVV.

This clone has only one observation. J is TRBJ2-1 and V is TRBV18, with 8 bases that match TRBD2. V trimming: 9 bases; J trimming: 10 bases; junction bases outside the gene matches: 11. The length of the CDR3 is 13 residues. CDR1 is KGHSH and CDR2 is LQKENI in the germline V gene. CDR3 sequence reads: CASRTDGGGEQFF. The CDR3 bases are TGTGCCAGTCGTACTGACGGGGGGGGCGAGCAGTTCTTC.

The CDR3 spells CASSLGPGQWATEQFF. Here the CDR3 DNA reads TGTGCCAGCAGTCTTGGACCTGGACAGTGGGCCACTGAGCAGTTCTTC. This chain joins TRBV6-6 and TRBJ2-1, with D perhaps matching TRBD1 (6 bases). The CDR3 is 16 residues long. Germline values: CDR1 MNHNY, CDR2 SVGAGI (reference sequence). Between the trimmed V and J ends, which lost 5 bases and 9 bases, there was a span of 23 bases.

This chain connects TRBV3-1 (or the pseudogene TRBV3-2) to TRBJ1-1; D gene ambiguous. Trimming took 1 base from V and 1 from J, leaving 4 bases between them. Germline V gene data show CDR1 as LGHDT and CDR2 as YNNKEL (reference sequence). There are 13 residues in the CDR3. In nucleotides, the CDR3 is TGTGCCAGCAGCCAAGGCGCGAACACTGAAGCTTTCTTT. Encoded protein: CASSQGANTEAFF.

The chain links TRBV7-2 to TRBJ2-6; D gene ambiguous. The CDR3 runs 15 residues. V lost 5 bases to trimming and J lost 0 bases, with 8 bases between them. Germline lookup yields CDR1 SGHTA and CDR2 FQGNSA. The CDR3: CASSAGLSGANVLTF. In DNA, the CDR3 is TGTGCCAGCAGCGCTGGCCTCTCTGGGGCCAACGTCCTGACTTTC.

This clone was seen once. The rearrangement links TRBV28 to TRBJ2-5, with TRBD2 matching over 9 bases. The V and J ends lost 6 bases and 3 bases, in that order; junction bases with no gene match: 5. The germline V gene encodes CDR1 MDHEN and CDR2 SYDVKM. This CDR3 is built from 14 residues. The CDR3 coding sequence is TGTGCCAGCAGCCCGCGGACTAGCGAAGAGACCCAGTACTTC. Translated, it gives CASSPRTSEETQYF.

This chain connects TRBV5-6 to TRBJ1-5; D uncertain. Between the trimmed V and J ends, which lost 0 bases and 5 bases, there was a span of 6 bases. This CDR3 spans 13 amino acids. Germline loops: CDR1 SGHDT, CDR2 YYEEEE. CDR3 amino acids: CASSLVADQPQHF. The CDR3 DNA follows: TGTGCCAGCAGCTTGGTGGCGGATCAGCCCCAGCATTTT.

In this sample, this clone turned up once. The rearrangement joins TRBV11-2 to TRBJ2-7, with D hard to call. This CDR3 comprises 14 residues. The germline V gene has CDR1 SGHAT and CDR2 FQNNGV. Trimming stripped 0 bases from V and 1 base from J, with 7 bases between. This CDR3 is CASSLDAVSYEQYF. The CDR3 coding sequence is TGTGCCAGCAGCTTAGATGCGGTTTCCTACGAGCAGTACTTC.

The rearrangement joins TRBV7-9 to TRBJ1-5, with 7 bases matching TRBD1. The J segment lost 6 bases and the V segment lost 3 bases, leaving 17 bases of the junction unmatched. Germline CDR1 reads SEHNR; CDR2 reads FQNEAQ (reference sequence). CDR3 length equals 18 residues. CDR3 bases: TGTGCCAGCAGCTTCACCCGCGGTGACACAGGGGTTCGTCAGCCCCAGCATTTT. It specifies CASSFTRGDTGVRQPQHF.

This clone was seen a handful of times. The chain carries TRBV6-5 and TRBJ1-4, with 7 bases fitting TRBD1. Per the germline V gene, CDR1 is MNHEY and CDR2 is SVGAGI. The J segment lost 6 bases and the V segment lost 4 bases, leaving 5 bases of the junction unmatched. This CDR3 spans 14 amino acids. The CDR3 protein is CASSLGGLHEKLFF. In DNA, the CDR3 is TGTGCCAGCAGTTTAGGGGGCTTGCATGAAAAACTGTTTTTT.

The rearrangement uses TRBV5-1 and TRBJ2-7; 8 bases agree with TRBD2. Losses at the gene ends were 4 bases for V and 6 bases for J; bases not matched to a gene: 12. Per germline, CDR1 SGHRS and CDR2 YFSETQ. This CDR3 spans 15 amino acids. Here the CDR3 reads CASSPGTRPELEQYF. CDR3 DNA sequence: TGCGCCAGCAGCCCCGGGACTAGGCCCGAGCTCGAGCAGTACTTC.

The CDR3 coding sequence is TGTGCCAGCAGCCAGCTCAGGACAGATACGCAGTATTTT. This gives the protein CASSQLRTDTQYF. The rearrangement uses TRBV3-1 (or the pseudogene TRBV3-2) and TRBJ2-3; D is uncertain. The germline V gene has CDR1 LGHDT and CDR2 YNNKEL (reference sequence). The CDR3 sequence is 13 residues long. The V gene lost 3 bases and the J gene lost 3 bases, with 7 bases spanning the gap.

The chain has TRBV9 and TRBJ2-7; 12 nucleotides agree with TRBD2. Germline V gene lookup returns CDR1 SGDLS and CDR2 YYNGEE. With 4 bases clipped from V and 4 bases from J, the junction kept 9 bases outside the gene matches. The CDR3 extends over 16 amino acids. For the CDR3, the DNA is TGTGCCAGCAGCCCTAGCGGGAGGGCCGGTCGTTACGAGCAGTACTTC. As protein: CASSPSGRAGRYEQYF.

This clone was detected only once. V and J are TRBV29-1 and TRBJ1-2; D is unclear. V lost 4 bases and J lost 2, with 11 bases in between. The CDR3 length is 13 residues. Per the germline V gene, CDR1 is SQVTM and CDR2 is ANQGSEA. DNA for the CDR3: TGCAGCGTTGGTGGAGGGCAGAACTATGGCTACACCTTC. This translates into CSVGGGQNYGYTF.

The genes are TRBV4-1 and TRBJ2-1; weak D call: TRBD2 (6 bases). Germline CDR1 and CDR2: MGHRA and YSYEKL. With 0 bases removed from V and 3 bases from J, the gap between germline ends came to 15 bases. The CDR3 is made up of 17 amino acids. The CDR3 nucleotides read TGCGCCAGCAGCCAAGATCATGCTAGCGTCCACTACAATGAGCAGTTCTTC. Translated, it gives CASSQDHASVHYNEQFF.

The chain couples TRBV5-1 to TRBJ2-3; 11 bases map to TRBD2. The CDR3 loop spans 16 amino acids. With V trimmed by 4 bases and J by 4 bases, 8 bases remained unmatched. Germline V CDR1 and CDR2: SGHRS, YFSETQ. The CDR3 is CASSLGRGLAADTQYF. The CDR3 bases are TGCGCCAGCAGCCTGGGCCGGGGACTAGCGGCAGATACGCAGTATTTT. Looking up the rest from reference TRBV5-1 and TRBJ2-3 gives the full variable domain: KAGVTQTPRYLIKTRGQQVTLSCSPISGHRSVSWYQQTPGQGLQFLFEYFSETQRNKGNFPGRFSGRQFSNSRSEMNVSTLELGDSALYLCASSLGRGLAADTQYFGPGTRLTVL.

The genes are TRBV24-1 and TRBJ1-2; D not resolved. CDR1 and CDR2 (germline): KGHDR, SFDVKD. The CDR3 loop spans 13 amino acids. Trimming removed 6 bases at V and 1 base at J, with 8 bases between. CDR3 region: CATSSYGNYGYTF. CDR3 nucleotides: TGTGCCACCAGTAGCTACGGTAACTATGGCTACACCTTC.

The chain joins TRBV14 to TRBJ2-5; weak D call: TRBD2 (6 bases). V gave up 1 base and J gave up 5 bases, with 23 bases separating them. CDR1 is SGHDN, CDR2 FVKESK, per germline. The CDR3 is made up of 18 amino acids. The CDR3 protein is CASSQVRRGGTFVETQYF. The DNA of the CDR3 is TGTGCCAGCAGCCAAGTAAGAAGGGGCGGGACGTTTGTGGAGACCCAGTACTTC.

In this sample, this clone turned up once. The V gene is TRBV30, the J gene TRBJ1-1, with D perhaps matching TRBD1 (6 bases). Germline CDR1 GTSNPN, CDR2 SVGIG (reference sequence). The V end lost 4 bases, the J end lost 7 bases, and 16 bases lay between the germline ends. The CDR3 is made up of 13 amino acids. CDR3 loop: CAWMAPGAVEAFF. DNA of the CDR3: TGTGCCTGGATGGCCCCAGGGGCTGTTGAAGCTTTCTTT.

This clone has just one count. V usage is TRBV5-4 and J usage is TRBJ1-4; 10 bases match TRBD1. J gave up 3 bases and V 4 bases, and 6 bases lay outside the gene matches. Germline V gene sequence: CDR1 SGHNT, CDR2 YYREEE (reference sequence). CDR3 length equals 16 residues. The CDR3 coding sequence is TGTGCCAGCAGCATCCGACAGGGGGCACCTAATGAAAAACTGTTTTTT. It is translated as CASSIRQGAPNEKLFF.

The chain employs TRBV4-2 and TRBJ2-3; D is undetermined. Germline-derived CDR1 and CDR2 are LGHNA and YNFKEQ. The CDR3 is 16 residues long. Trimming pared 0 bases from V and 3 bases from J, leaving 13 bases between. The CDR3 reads CASSQDFATLTDTQYF. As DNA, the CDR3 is TGTGCCAGCAGCCAAGATTTTGCGACTCTGACAGATACGCAGTATTTT.

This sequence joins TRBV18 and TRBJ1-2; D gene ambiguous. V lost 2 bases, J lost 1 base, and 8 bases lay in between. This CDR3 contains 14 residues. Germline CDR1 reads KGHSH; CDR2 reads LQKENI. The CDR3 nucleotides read TGTGCCAGCTCACCATCAGAGGGTAACTATGGCTACACCTTC. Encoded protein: CASSPSEGNYGYTF.

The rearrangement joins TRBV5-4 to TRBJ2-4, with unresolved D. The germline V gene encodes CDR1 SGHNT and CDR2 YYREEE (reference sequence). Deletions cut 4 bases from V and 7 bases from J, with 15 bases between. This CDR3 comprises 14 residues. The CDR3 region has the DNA TGTGCCAGCAGCCGTCCCGACACGGTGAACATTCAGTACTTC. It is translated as CASSRPDTVNIQYF.

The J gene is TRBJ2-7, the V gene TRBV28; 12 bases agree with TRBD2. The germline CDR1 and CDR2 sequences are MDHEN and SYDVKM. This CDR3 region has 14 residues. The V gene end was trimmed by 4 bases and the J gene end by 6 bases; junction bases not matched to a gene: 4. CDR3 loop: CASSSSGRALEQYF. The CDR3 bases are TGTGCCAGCAGTTCTAGCGGGAGGGCCCTCGAGCAGTACTTC.

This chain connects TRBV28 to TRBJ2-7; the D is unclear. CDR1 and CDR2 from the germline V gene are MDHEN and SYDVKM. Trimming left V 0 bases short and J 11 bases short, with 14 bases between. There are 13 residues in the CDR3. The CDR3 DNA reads TGTGCCAGCAGTTTATGGGGCACCTACTCGGAGTACTTC. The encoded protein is CASSLWGTYSEYF.